Listed below are T cell receptor beta chains from one sample, sequenced in a study of cytomegalovirus exposure and HLA in healthy donors. The assay was immunoSEQ multiplex PCR, and TCRdb's table has in-frame clones only and misses some. Among around 180,000 clones listed, approximately 71% were seen once. The sequencing sample was made of PBMCs. These TCRs come from a girl aged 10 to 17 in good health and CMV-seronegative. The CDR3 runs from the conserved cysteine through the conserved F or W. D genes are given only for firm matches. Clone size is not always given. Where it is, it says once, few, many or a class for expanded clones.

V gene: TRBV2
D gene: TRBD1
clone size: -
J gene: TRBJ1-5
CDR3 protein: CASRGDRAVIEPQHF
CDR3 DNA: TGTGCCAGCAGGGGGGACAGGGCGGTCATCGAGCCCCAGCATTTT

V gene: TRBV7-9
D gene: -
clone size: -
J gene: TRBJ2-7
CDR3 protein: CASSLPRTGPSDYEQYF
CDR3 DNA: TGTGCCAGCAGTCTGCCCCGCACAGGGCCCTCTGACTACGAGCAGTACTTC

V gene: TRBV5-1
D gene: -
clone size: -
J gene: TRBJ1-2
CDR3 protein: CASSFVTAASPEGGYTF
CDR3 DNA: TGCGCCAGCAGCTTCGTCACGGCAGCGAGTCCGGAGGGTGGCTACACCTTC

V gene: TRBV5-1
D gene: -
clone size: -
J gene: TRBJ1-1
CDR3 protein: CASSRQEGTEAFF
CDR3 DNA: TGCGCCAGCAGCCGACAGGAAGGGACTGAAGCTTTCTTT

V gene: TRBV19
D gene: -
clone size: once
J gene: TRBJ1-2
CDR3 protein: CASSIDPGYGYTF
CDR3 DNA: TGTGCCAGTAGTATTGACCCGGGCTATGGCTACACCTTC

V gene: TRBV5-5
D gene: -
clone size: few
J gene: TRBJ1-3
CDR3 protein: CASSLDPGPGNTIYF
CDR3 DNA: TGTGCCAGCAGCTTGGATCCAGGGCCTGGAAACACCATATATTTT

V gene: TRBV5-1
D gene: TRBD2
clone size: once
J gene: TRBJ2-2
CDR3 protein: CASSAGLADTGELFF
CDR3 DNA: TGCGCCAGCAGCGCGGGACTAGCGGACACCGGGGAGCTGTTTTTT

V gene: TRBV19
D gene: TRBD1
clone size: -
J gene: TRBJ1-5
CDR3 protein: CASSIRDRVSNQPQHF
CDR3 DNA: TGTGCCAGTAGTATAAGGGACAGGGTAAGCAATCAGCCCCAGCATTTT

V gene: TRBV7-9
D gene: TRBD2
clone size: -
J gene: TRBJ2-5
CDR3 protein: CASSYTGGSGLLQETQYF
CDR3 DNA: TGTGCCAGCAGCTATACCGGCGGTAGCGGGTTACTCCAAGAGACCCAGTACTTC

V gene: TRBV4-2
D gene: -
clone size: -
J gene: TRBJ2-7
CDR3 protein: CASSQDTRLYEQYF
CDR3 DNA: TGTGCCAGCAGCCAAGATACCAGGTTGTACGAGCAGTACTTC

V gene: TRBV27
D gene: -
clone size: -
J gene: TRBJ1-2
CDR3 protein: CASMGGYGYTF
CDR3 DNA: TGTGCCAGCATGGGAGGATATGGCTACACCTTC

V gene: TRBV5-8
D gene: -
clone size: -
J gene: TRBJ1-5
CDR3 protein: CASSLEGGNQPQHF
CDR3 DNA: TGTGCCAGCAGCTTGGAGGGGGGCAATCAGCCCCAGCATTTT

V gene: TRBV6-1
D gene: -
clone size: few
J gene: TRBJ1-4
CDR3 protein: CASSEAVTGPRGLFF
CDR3 DNA: TGTGCCAGCAGTGAAGCGGTCACAGGGCCCCGAGGACTGTTTTTT

V gene: TRBV6-8
D gene: -
clone size: -
J gene: TRBJ1-6
CDR3 protein: CASSVMGSSYNSPLHF
CDR3 DNA: TGTGCCAGCAGTGTAATGGGGAGCTCCTATAATTCACCCCTCCACTTT

V gene: TRBV7-6
D gene: -
clone size: -
J gene: TRBJ1-2
CDR3 protein: CASSPRGRGYGYTF
CDR3 DNA: TGTGCCAGCAGCCCCCGCGGAAGGGGCTATGGCTACACCTTC

V gene: TRBV5-1
D gene: -
clone size: -
J gene: TRBJ1-2
CDR3 protein: CASSLEDNRDLYGYTF
CDR3 DNA: TGCGCCAGCAGCTTGGAAGACAATCGAGATCTTTATGGCTACACCTTC

V gene: TRBV19
D gene: TRBD1
clone size: once
J gene: TRBJ1-5
CDR3 protein: CASSVPGQSRQPQHF
CDR3 DNA: TGTGCCAGTAGTGTCCCGGGACAGTCAAGGCAGCCCCAGCATTTT

V gene: TRBV4-1
D gene: -
clone size: -
J gene: TRBJ2-7
CDR3 protein: CASSQDHGVGAQQYF
CDR3 DNA: TGCGCCAGCAGCCAAGATCACGGCGTGGGGGCACAGCAGTACTTC

V gene: TRBV14
D gene: TRBD2
clone size: -
J gene: TRBJ2-1
CDR3 protein: CASSPGTSGGHSSYNEQFF
CDR3 DNA: TGTGCCAGCAGCCCCGGGACTAGCGGGGGGCATAGCTCCTACAATGAGCAGTTCTTC

V gene: TRBV5-4
D gene: TRBD1
clone size: -
J gene: TRBJ1-2
CDR3 protein: CASSQTGVVGYTF
CDR3 DNA: TGTGCCAGCAGCCAGACAGGGGTGGTAGGCTACACCTTC

V gene: TRBV4-1
D gene: -
clone size: -
J gene: TRBJ1-2
CDR3 protein: CASSVPGSPYYGYTF
CDR3 DNA: TGCGCCAGCAGCGTACCAGGGTCCCCTTACTATGGCTACACCTTC

V gene: TRBV28
D gene: -
clone size: -
J gene: TRBJ1-4
CDR3 protein: CASSLIGHDNEKLFF
CDR3 DNA: TGTGCCAGCAGTTTAATTGGACACGATAATGAAAAACTGTTTTTT

V gene: TRBV4-1
D gene: TRBD1
clone size: -
J gene: TRBJ2-3
CDR3 protein: CASSPGQGTDTQYF
CDR3 DNA: TGCGCCAGCAGCCCCGGACAGGGGACAGATACGCAGTATTTT

V gene: TRBV6-1
D gene: -
clone size: few
J gene: TRBJ2-7
CDR3 protein: CASSEGRTIAYEQYF
CDR3 DNA: TGTGCCAGCAGTGAAGGCAGGACAATCGCATACGAGCAGTACTTC

V gene: TRBV27
D gene: -
clone size: -
J gene: TRBJ2-6
CDR3 protein: CASSLKKFYGGPGANVLTF
CDR3 DNA: TGTGCCAGCAGTTTAAAAAAATTTTACGGGGGGCCAGGGGCCAACGTCCTGACTTTC

V gene: TRBV11-2
D gene: -
clone size: -
J gene: TRBJ1-2
CDR3 protein: CASSPPTGVNTF
CDR3 DNA: TGTGCCAGCAGCCCCCCCACAGGAGTCAACACCTTC

V gene: TRBV4-1
D gene: TRBD1
clone size: -
J gene: TRBJ2-4
CDR3 protein: CASSQTQGASSKNIQYF
CDR3 DNA: TGCGCCAGCAGCCAAACACAGGGGGCCTCGTCCAAAAACATTCAGTACTTC

V gene: TRBV19
D gene: -
clone size: -
J gene: TRBJ1-2
CDR3 protein: CASMRGNYGYTF
CDR3 DNA: TGTGCCAGTATGCGAGGAAACTATGGCTACACCTTC

V gene: TRBV5-8
D gene: TRBD1
clone size: -
J gene: TRBJ2-3
CDR3 protein: CASSAGTGSNTQYF
CDR3 DNA: TGTGCCAGCAGCGCCGGGACAGGGTCGAATACGCAGTATTTT

V gene: TRBV2
D gene: -
clone size: -
J gene: TRBJ2-7
CDR3 protein: CASNKRSYEQYF
CDR3 DNA: TGTGCCAGCAACAAACGCTCCTACGAGCAGTACTTC

V gene: TRBV6-1
D gene: TRBD1
clone size: -
J gene: TRBJ1-2
CDR3 protein: CASSDGQGSYGYTF
CDR3 DNA: TGTGCCAGCAGTGATGGACAGGGCAGCTATGGCTACACCTTC

V gene: TRBV9
D gene: -
clone size: -
J gene: TRBJ1-3
CDR3 protein: CASSPRGAGGGSLPGNTIYF
CDR3 DNA: TGTGCCAGCAGCCCCCGAGGGGCAGGCGGGGGGTCTCTTCCTGGAAACACCATATATTTT

V gene: TRBV7-9
D gene: -
clone size: few
J gene: TRBJ1-1
CDR3 protein: CASTSEGVGNTEAFF
CDR3 DNA: TGTGCCAGCACCTCCGAGGGTGTCGGCAACACTGAAGCTTTCTTT

V gene: TRBV11-2
D gene: TRBD1
clone size: -
J gene: TRBJ2-3
CDR3 protein: CASSPRVTGVGTDTQYF
CDR3 DNA: TGTGCCAGCAGCCCTAGGGTTACAGGGGTAGGGACAGATACGCAGTATTTT

V gene: TRBV27
D gene: -
clone size: -
J gene: TRBJ1-3
CDR3 protein: CASSLPQGLPGNTIYF
CDR3 DNA: TGTGCCAGCAGTTTACCCCAGGGGCTACCTGGAAACACCATATATTTT

V gene: TRBV2
D gene: TRBD1
clone size: -
J gene: TRBJ2-1
CDR3 protein: CASLQGLGPYNEQFF
CDR3 DNA: TGTGCCAGTCTACAGGGGTTGGGGCCCTACAATGAGCAGTTCTTC